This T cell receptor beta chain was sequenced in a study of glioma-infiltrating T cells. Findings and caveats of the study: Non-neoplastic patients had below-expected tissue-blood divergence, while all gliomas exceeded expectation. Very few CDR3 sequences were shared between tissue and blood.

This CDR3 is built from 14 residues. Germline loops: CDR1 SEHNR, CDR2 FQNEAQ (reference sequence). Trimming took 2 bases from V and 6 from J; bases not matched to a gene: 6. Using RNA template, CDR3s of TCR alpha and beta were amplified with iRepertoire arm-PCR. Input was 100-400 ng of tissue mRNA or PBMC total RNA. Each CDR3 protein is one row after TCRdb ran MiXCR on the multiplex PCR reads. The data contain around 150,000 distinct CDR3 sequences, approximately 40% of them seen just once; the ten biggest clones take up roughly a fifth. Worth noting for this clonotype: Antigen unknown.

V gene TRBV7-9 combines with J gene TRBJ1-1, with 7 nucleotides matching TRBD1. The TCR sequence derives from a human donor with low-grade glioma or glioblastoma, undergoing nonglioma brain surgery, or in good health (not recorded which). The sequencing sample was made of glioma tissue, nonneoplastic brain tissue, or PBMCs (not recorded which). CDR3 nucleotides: TGTGCCAGCAGCTTACAGGGGGAATTCGCTGAAGCTTTCTTT. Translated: CASSLQGEFAEAFF.